The clone carrying this T cell receptor (beta chain) was detected many times. What it binds is not known. The source of the sample is a study of T-cell memory formation after mild COVID-19. Study summary: Largely, the TCR clusters proved donor specific. Study-level points and caveats: Day 15 to 85 contracting clones showed balanced CD4/CD8; later expanders leaned CD4+.

The germline V gene has CDR1 SGHTA and CDR2 FQGNSA. V lost 3 bases to trimming and J lost 2 bases, with 4 bases between them. The CDR3 totals 12 residues. TCRdb reprocessed the 5' RACE reads via MiXCR and lists one record per CDR3 protein. The sample lists about 38,000 distinct CDR3 sequences; roughly 11% were seen once. This sequence joins TRBV7-2 and TRBJ2-5; D call uncertain. The sequence derives from a man aged 18 to 30 who had mild COVID-19 (a few samples of this study predate the infection). Cell type and time point are not known. The sequenced material came from PBMCs or a T cell subset sorted from them (not recorded which). For the CDR3, the DNA is TGTGCCAGCAGCTTGCGACAAGAGACCCAGTACTTC. It codes for CASSLRQETQYF.